The 25 T cell receptor beta chains presented below share a single source sample, sequenced in a study of blood T cell repertoires in COVID-19. The method was immunoSEQ multiplex PCR; TCRdb's version includes in-frame clones alone and lacks a portion of them. The sample records hundreds of thousands of clones, roughly 90% being singletons. The material sequenced was PBMCs or T cells enriched from blood (not recorded which). These receptors came from a woman in her late teens or twenties with acute COVID-19.

The chain recombines TRBV29-1 with TRBJ1-2; D unclear. V was cut by 0 bases and J by 7 bases, with 6 bases left in between. The CDR3 consists of 11 residues. Germline CDR1 reads SQVTM; CDR2 reads ANQGSEA. The DNA for the CDR3 is TGCAGCGTTGAAGAACGCGGTGGCTACACCTTC. Its protein product is CSVEERGGYTF.

The genes are TRBV6-2 or TRBV6-3 and TRBJ2-7; 7 bases line up with TRBD2. The CDR3 is 17 amino acids. V lost 5 bases to trimming and J lost 1 base; unmatched junction nucleotides: 14. CDR1 and CDR2 (germline): MNHEY, SVGEGT. The CDR3 nucleotides are TGTGCCAGCAGTCCGACTTCTTTTCGGGAGGTATCCTACGAGCAGTACTTC. Residues: CASSPTSFREVSYEQYF.

The chain employs TRBV7-9 and TRBJ1-2, with D hard to call. V lost 0 bases and J 8 bases, leaving 10 bases between the germline ends. In germline, CDR1 is SEHNR, CDR2 FQNEAQ (reference sequence). The CDR3 extends over 13 amino acids. CDR3 region: CASSLATVEGYTF. The CDR3 DNA reads as TGTGCCAGCAGCTTAGCTACAGTTGAAGGCTACACCTTC.

The chain carries TRBV4-3 and TRBJ1-2; 7 positions match TRBD1. Looked up from germline, CDR1 is LGHNA and CDR2 is YSLEER. V shed 0 bases, J shed 3 bases, and the junction held 7 bases outside the gene matches. The CDR3 sequence is 16 residues long. In DNA, the CDR3 is TGCGCCAGCAGCCAAGATGATGTTACAGGGGACTATGGCTACACCTTC. Its protein product is CASSQDDVTGDYGYTF.

The chain uses TRBV6-5 and TRBJ1-5; D ambiguous. V gave up 6 bases and J gave up 1 base, with 7 bases separating them. Germline V gene data show CDR1 as MNHEY and CDR2 as SVGAGI. This CDR3 has 13 residues. CDR3 nucleotides: TGTGCCAGCAGCAAGAGGAGCAATCAGCCCCAGCATTTT. Encoded protein: CASSKRSNQPQHF.

The V call is TRBV10-1, the J call TRBJ2-2, with 8 bases aligning to TRBD1. V lost 0 bases to trimming and J lost 1 base; unmatched junction nucleotides: 7. This CDR3 contains 18 residues. CDR1 is WNHNN and CDR2 is SYGVQD in the germline V gene (reference sequence). The CDR3 reads CASSESTSGTGNTGELFF. CDR3 nucleotide sequence: TGCGCCAGCAGTGAGTCTACCTCTGGGACAGGGAACACCGGGGAGCTGTTTTTT.

This rearrangement joins TRBV19 to TRBJ1-6; D remains ambiguous. In germline, CDR1 is LNHDA, CDR2 SQIVND (reference sequence). V lost 3 bases to trimming and J lost 7 bases, with 19 bases between them. The CDR3 spans 17 residues. CDR3 in DNA: TGTGCCAGTAGTATCGGAGCCCTACTCACCGTCAATTCACCCCTCCACTTT. Translated: CASSIGALLTVNSPLHF.

CDR3 in DNA: TGTGCCAGCAGCTTAGAATCTAGCGGGTTCTACAATGAGCAGTTCTTC. This gives the protein CASSLESSGFYNEQFF. V gene TRBV7-8 combines with J gene TRBJ2-1; the match to TRBD2 covers 8 bases. Germline V gene lookup returns CDR1 SGHVS and CDR2 FQNEAQ. The CDR3 has 16 amino acids. The junction had 5 bases not matched to a gene; V was cut back by 1 base and J by 3 bases.

This CDR3 reads CASSQDWTTNTGELFF. The CDR3 bases are TGTGCCAGCAGCCAAGATTGGACAACAAACACCGGGGAGCTGTTTTTT. This sequence joins TRBV3-1 (or the pseudogene TRBV3-2) and TRBJ2-2, with D perhaps matching TRBD1 (5 bases). From germline, CDR1 is LGHDT and CDR2 YNNKEL (reference sequence). The CDR3 length is 16 residues. With 0 bases removed from V and 2 bases from J, the gap between germline ends came to 10 bases.

The chain carries TRBV4-1 and TRBJ2-3; D ambiguous. This CDR3 region has 17 residues. V was clipped by 0 bases and J by 3 bases, with 16 bases between them. From germline, CDR1 is MGHRA and CDR2 YSYEKL. As DNA, the CDR3 is TGCGCCAGCAGCCAAGATTACCGGGTTTTTAGGACAGATACGCAGTATTTT. Encoded protein: CASSQDYRVFRTDTQYF.

J is TRBJ2-3 and V is TRBV6-5; D is undetermined. Germline lookup yields CDR1 MNHEY and CDR2 SVGAGI. The CDR3 runs to 15 residues. Trimming removed 9 bases from V and 4 bases from J, with 20 bases in between. CDR3 sequence reads: CASTPPAYHPDTQYF. CDR3 nucleotide sequence: TGTGCCAGTACCCCCCCCGCCTACCATCCAGATACGCAGTATTTT.

Concerning this clone itself: The junction differs from germline at one of its ends, possibly a read error. V gene TRBV19 combines with J gene TRBJ2-1; TRBD2 agrees at 10 bases. The CDR3 consists of 15 residues. Looked up from germline, CDR1 is LNHDA and CDR2 is SQIVND (reference sequence). CDR3 amino acids: CASSSSGSSFNEQFF. In DNA, the CDR3 is TGTGCCAGTAGTTCTAGCGGGAGTTCCTTCAATGAGCAGTTCTTC.

This chain joins TRBV6-5 and TRBJ1-4, with unresolved D. The CDR3 covers 15 residues. Germline-derived CDR1 and CDR2 are MNHEY and SVGAGI. Deletions cut 0 bases from V and 13 bases from J, with 18 bases between. The chain's CDR3 is CASSYSTQFGGGLFF. The CDR3, as DNA: TGTGCCAGCAGTTACTCGACCCAATTTGGCGGAGGACTGTTTTTT.

The chain couples TRBV3-1 (or the pseudogene TRBV3-2) to TRBJ2-7; tentative D call: TRBD2 (6 bases). The CDR3 is 14 residues long. Trimming took 2 bases from V and 2 from J, leaving 10 bases between them. CDR1 and CDR2 from the germline V gene are LGHDT and YNNKEL (reference sequence). The CDR3 coding sequence is TGTGCCAGCAGCCAATCTAGACTAGCCTACGAGCAGTACTTC. It translates to CASSQSRLAYEQYF.

The CDR3 sequence: CASSAGLYEQYF. For the CDR3, the DNA is TGTGCCAGCAGTGCGGGCCTCTACGAGCAGTACTTC. The chain recombines TRBV28 with TRBJ2-7; a possible D gene is TRBD2 (5 bases). The length of the CDR3 is 12 residues. Germline V gives CDR1 MDHEN, CDR2 SYDVKM. The V gene lost 5 bases and the J gene lost 3 bases, with 8 bases spanning the gap.

This clone occurred once. This rearrangement joins TRBV9 to TRBJ2-3, with 7 bases lining up with TRBD1. This CDR3 comprises 15 residues. CDR1 SGDLS and CDR2 YYNGEE come from the germline V gene. Trimming cost V 3 bases and J 1 base; bases outside gene matches: 5. This CDR3 is CASSARQGGTDTQYF. CDR3 sequence (DNA): TGTGCCAGCAGCGCTAGACAGGGTGGCACAGATACGCAGTATTTT. The full variable domain, in which reference TRBV9 and TRBJ2-3 provide the parts outside the CDR3, is DSGVTQTPKHLITATGQRVTLRCSPRSGDLSVYWYQQSLDQGLQFLIQYYNGEERAKGNILERFSAQQFPDLHSELNLSSLELGDSALYFCASSARQGGTDTQYFGPGTRLTVL.

The J gene is TRBJ1-1, the V gene TRBV7-9; D is perhaps TRBD1 (6 bases). Trimming took off 4 bases at V and 3 bases at J, with 9 bases between the two ends. Germline V CDR1 and CDR2: SEHNR, FQNEAQ (reference sequence). The CDR3 runs 13 residues. CDR3 amino acids: CASSSRGYTEAFF. As DNA, the CDR3 is TGTGCCAGCAGCTCCAGGGGCTACACTGAAGCTTTCTTT.

The chain links TRBV5-4 to TRBJ2-5; maybe TRBD2 (7 bases). Germline V lookup: CDR1 SGHNT, CDR2 YYREEE (reference sequence). Trimming took 5 bases from V and 1 from J, leaving 18 bases between them. This CDR3 has 16 amino acids. CDR3 sequence reads: CASRQGGRRGQETQYF. The CDR3 DNA sequence: TGTGCCAGCAGACAGGGAGGGAGACGGGGCCAAGAGACCCAGTACTTC.

The chain combines TRBV10-3 with TRBJ1-5; 7 bases match TRBD1. The V and J ends lost 11 bases and 5 bases, in that order; junction bases with no gene match: 12. Germline-derived CDR1 and CDR2 are ENHRY and SYGVKD. This CDR3 contains 14 residues. This CDR3 reads CAVSGTEGYQPQHF. The CDR3 nucleotides read TGTGCCGTTTCGGGGACAGAAGGATATCAGCCCCAGCATTTT.

The V gene is TRBV5-6, the J gene TRBJ1-3, with D possibly TRBD1 on 5 matching bases. The CDR3 is made up of 15 amino acids. CDR1 is SGHDT, CDR2 YYEEEE, per germline. V dropped 4 bases and J dropped 0 bases, with 11 bases sitting between them. The CDR3, as DNA: TGTGCCAGCAGCCGGGGGGTCCTCTCTGGAAACACCATATATTTT. Encoded protein: CASSRGVLSGNTIYF.

The J gene is TRBJ2-1, the V gene TRBV5-1; perhaps TRBD2 as D (5 bases). Germline V gives CDR1 SGHRS, CDR2 YFSETQ. The V end lost 4 bases, the J end lost 2 bases, and 13 bases lay between the germline ends. The length of the CDR3 is 15 residues. CDR3 protein: CASSPEARPYNEQFF. Here the CDR3 DNA reads TGCGCCAGCAGCCCGGAGGCCCGCCCCTACAATGAGCAGTTCTTC.

The rearrangement joins TRBV5-8 to TRBJ2-7; 7 bases line up with TRBD1. Germline V gives CDR1 SGHTS, CDR2 YDEGEE. The CDR3 contains 14 residues. After removal of 5 bases from V and 2 bases from J, the junction contained 7 bases not matched to a gene. The CDR3 here is CASRRGQPPYEQYF. In DNA form, the CDR3 reads TGTGCCAGCAGGAGGGGACAGCCCCCCTACGAGCAGTACTTC.

This chain's CDR3 is CASSSTPGQGLRKSYEQYF. The CDR3 coding sequence is TGTGCCAGCAGTTCCACACCGGGACAGGGCCTCCGAAAGTCCTACGAGCAGTACTTC. This chain connects TRBV6-2 or TRBV6-3 to TRBJ2-7, with 9 bases lining up with TRBD1. The trim removed 4 bases at V and 1 base at J, leaving 17 bases unmatched. CDR1 is MNHEY, CDR2 SVGEGT, per germline. The CDR3 loop spans 19 amino acids.

The DNA of the CDR3 is TGCAGCGTGGAGACGGAGAGCTCCTACGAGCAGTACTTC. Its protein is CSVETESSYEQYF. The chain recombines TRBV29-1 with TRBJ2-7; D not resolved. CDR1 is SQVTM and CDR2 is ANQGSEA in the germline V gene. The CDR3 covers 13 residues. V was pared by 6 bases and J by 0 bases, with 12 bases between.

The chain links TRBV4-2 to TRBJ1-6, with a weak D call TRBD1 (6 bases). This CDR3 has 15 amino acids. V lost 4 bases, J lost 11 bases, and 18 bases lay in between. CDR1 and CDR2 (germline): LGHNA, YNFKEQ. Written as DNA, the CDR3 is TGTGCCAGCAGCCTTCCACAGGGTCCTCTTGCACCCCTCCACTTT. Its translation is CASSLPQGPLAPLHF.